This T cell receptor (beta chain) was documented in a study of blood T cell repertoires in COVID-19. Sequencing was performed with immunoSEQ multiplex PCR; in TCRdb, only in-frame clones are kept and a portion is missing. Of approximately 380,000 clones in the sample, approximately 89% are singletons; the top ten hold around 0.86%. Per germline, CDR1 SGHTA and CDR2 FQGNSA. Trimming shortened V by 3 bases and J by 5 bases, and 19 bases separated the two germline ends. CDR3 length: 16 residues. This clonotype was sampled from a woman in her thirties or forties who had been exposed to COVID-19. V is TRBV7-2 and J is TRBJ2-5; no clear D gene. The sample consisted of PBMCs or T cells enriched from blood (not recorded which). CDR3 DNA: TGTGCCAGCAGCTTCCGACCCCAAGCGCCGAGTGAGACCCAGTACTTC. Its protein is CASSFRPQAPSETQYF.